This T cell receptor beta chain appears in the sequencing data of a study of T-cell reconstitution after alpha-beta-depleted transplantation in children. This CDR3 region has 18 residues. Whole-study results and caveats: T cells produced anew were the main source of T-cell counts and diversity one year after transplant. There were reportedly several hundred expanded graft clones from which alpha-beta T cells came about two months after transplant.

Unique molecular identifiers were used to barcode this TCRbeta library. Via MiXCR, TCRdb re-called the PCR reads, giving one row per CDR3 protein. The table records 700,000 or so distinct CDR3 sequences, 10% to 15% of them present only once. As for this clonotype: Antigen unknown. The germline gene is not matched at one end of the junction; a read error may be the cause.

The V gene is TRBV12-3 or TRBV12-4, the J gene TRBJ2-2, with 11 positions matching TRBD2. The TCR was taken from a girl aged 2 to 10 with congenital amegakaryocytic thrombocytopenia, due to receive a stem cell transplant. The starting material was PBMCs, obtained before TCRalphabeta/CD19-depleted stem cell transplant. This chain's CDR3 is CTSSSGTSGFANTGELFF. CDR3 nucleotides: TGTACCAGCAGTTCCGGGACTAGCGGTTTCGCGAACACCGGGGAGCTGTTTTTT.